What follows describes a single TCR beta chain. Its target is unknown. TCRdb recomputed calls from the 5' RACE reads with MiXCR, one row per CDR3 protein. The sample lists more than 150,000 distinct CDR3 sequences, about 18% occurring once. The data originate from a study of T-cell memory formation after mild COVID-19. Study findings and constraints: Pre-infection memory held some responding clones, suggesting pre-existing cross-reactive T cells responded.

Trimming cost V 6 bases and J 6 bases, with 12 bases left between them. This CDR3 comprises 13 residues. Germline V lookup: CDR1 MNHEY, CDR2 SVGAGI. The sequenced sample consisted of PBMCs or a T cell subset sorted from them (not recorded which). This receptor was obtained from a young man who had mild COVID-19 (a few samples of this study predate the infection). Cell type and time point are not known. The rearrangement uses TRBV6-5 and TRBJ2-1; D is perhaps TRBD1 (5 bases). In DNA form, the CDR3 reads TGTGCCAGCAGCCCGACAGTGTCCAATGAGCAGTTCTTC. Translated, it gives CASSPTVSNEQFF.